This T cell receptor beta chain was recovered during a study of shared clonotypes between healthy human individuals (dated by TCRdb to 2020 to 2022). Regarding the research as a whole: The cohort comprised two women and a few men aged 18 to 49 years. Per donor, three plates each were used for CD4 naive and CD4 memory, two for CD8 naive, and one for CD8 memory. To estimate repertoire size and how much clonotypes are shared between individuals, the study performed deep sequencing of blood TCR repertoires from a few healthy adults. Libraries were prepared and TCR repertoires were sequenced by different laboratories using diverse techniques, in order to increase sequencing depth and limit assay-specific biases. Between about 0.9 and 9 billion PBMCs per donor were obtained by leukapheresis.

Results and caveats for the whole study, not just this receptor: Naive subsets generally had larger estimated clonotype richness than memory subsets did. Because the study included a small number of donors, the genetic and exposure-history diversity represented was limited. When several donors were compared, the shared fraction of clonotypes was roughly 4.8% for naive CD4, roughly 3.3% for naive CD8, more than 2% for memory CD4, and around 0.4% for memory CD8. Pairwise subsampling led to the expectation that sequencing depth would affect the degree of clonotype sharing among donors. Incomplete sequencing was indicated by rarefaction of sorted-subset datasets, despite the large sequencing depth. Sampling was limited to blood, and TCR repertoires in tissue likely differ from TCR repertoires in blood. Compared with non-shared clonotypes, the clonotypes found in all four sorted-subset donors had higher generation probabilities.

The donors were healthy, HIV-negative adults who had no recently reported acute infections or vaccinations. Every donor was a Caucasian adult living in Nashville, Tennessee, USA. Magnetic negative selection was used to enrich CD4+ T cells, after which naive cells were positively selected on CD45RA and the negative fraction became the memory subset. After blood collection by leukapheresis, PBMCs were isolated using Ficoll-Histopaque density gradient centrifugation and then cryopreserved in the vapor phase of liquid nitrogen. Purity and quantity of every magnetically sorted T cell population were checked by analytical flow cytometry. From each sorted fraction, genomic DNA was isolated and quantified by UV absorbance on a Nanodrop 2000c. TCR CDR3 regions were amplified from genomic DNA by multiplex PCR using the deep immunoSEQ assay. Extracted genomic DNA from each cell subset was spread evenly across all wells of several immunoSEQ 96-well plates, with each plate serving as a replicate. Each replicate PCR for sorted subsets received approximately 200 ng genomic DNA, equal to about 30,000 T cell genomes. Purified libraries were measured with a Qubit 3.0 fluorometer, size-checked on a Bioanalyzer 2100, and measured again with the KAPA Library Quantification kit. Each immunoSEQ 96-well plate was sequenced on its own single-read 150-cycle Illumina NextSeq 550 flow cell. Per the authors' processing: Because only junctional sequences without quality scores were contained in the immunoSEQ output, filtering matching that applied to full-length reads could not be performed. To assign V/J genes and CDR3, sequences were annotated against IMGT germline references using PyIR, a Python wrapper for IgBLAST v1.9. Any read was removed if the V/J assignment was weak (E-value above 1e-6), the CDR3 was missing, or the read contained stop codons, out-of-frame junctions, or ambiguous translated residues. A V3J clonotype was defined by an identical inferred V gene, J gene, and CDR3 amino acid sequence. Percentage overlap between repertoires was computed as shared unique clonotypes divided by the size of the smaller repertoire. Repertoire richness was assessed with RTK rarefaction, the Chao1 estimator, and Recon v2.1 estimates of unobserved clonotypes. OLGA was used to compute generation probabilities for all TCRbeta clonotypes that the gDNA method yielded from a few donors. TCRdb retrieved this table from immuneACCESS and kept in-frame rearrangements only. Not all clones are present; in checked studies, unresolved V genes account for under half, and no reason is known for the remainder. V, J and clone size are those of that table, while D and trimming were read from the DNA. The sample table shows about 1.1 million clones, and approximately 80% are seen once. The top ten constitute approximately 0.5% of the sample.

Note on this clone: Its recognized antigen is unknown. The record has no base qualities; no much larger clone is one base away. Other DNA sequences from this sample encode an identical CDR3 as well.

The V end loses 2 bases and the J end loses 0 bases, and a stretch of 4 bases separates them. Reading from cysteine to phenylalanine, the CDR3 counts 14 amino acids. Only the CDR3 region is kept as DNA, spanning 42 bases read in frame from base 1. The germline V gene provides CDR1 SGHTA and CDR2 FQGNSA. The TCR was taken from a man younger than 35 in good health. Some clones in this sample may be carry-over from other donors' samples. The chain joins TRBV7-2 to TRBJ2-2; a confident D gene designation cannot be given. Specimen: memory CD4+ T cells from PBMCs. Explained via the paper, the cell subset or site label denotes: CD45RA-negative fraction. CDR3 sequence: CASSLQTNTGELFF. At the DNA level, the sequence is TGTGCCAGCAGCTTACAGACGAACACCGGGGAGCTGTTTTTT.